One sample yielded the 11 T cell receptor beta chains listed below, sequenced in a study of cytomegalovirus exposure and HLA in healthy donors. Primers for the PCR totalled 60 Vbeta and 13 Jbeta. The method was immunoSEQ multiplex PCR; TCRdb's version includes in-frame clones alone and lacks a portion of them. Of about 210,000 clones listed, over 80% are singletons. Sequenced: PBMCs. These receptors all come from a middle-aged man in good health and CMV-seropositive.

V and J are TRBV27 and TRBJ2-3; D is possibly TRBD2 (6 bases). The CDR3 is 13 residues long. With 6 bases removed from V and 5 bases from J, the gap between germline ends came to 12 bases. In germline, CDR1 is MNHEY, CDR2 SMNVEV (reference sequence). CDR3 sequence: CASRSGGVDTQYF. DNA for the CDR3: TGTGCCAGCAGATCCGGAGGGGTAGATACGCAGTATTTT.

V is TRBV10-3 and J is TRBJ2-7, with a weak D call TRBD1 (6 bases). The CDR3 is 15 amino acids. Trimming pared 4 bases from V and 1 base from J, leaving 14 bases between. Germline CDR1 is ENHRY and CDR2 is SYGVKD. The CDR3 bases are TGTGCCATCAGTGCTCAGGGGATCTCGTCCTACGAGCAGTACTTC. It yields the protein CAISAQGISSYEQYF.

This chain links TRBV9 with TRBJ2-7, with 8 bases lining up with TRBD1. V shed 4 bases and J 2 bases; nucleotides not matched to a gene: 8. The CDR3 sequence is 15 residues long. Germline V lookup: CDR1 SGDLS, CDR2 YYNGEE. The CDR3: CASSSFRQGTYEQYF. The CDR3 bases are TGTGCCAGCAGCTCTTTCCGACAGGGGACCTACGAGCAGTACTTC.

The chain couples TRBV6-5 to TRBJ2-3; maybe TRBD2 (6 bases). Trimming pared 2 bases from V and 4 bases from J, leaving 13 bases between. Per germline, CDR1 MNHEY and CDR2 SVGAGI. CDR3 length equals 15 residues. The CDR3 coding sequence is TGTGCCAGCAGTTACGCGGCGGGACTGGCAGATACGCAGTATTTT. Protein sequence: CASSYAAGLADTQYF.

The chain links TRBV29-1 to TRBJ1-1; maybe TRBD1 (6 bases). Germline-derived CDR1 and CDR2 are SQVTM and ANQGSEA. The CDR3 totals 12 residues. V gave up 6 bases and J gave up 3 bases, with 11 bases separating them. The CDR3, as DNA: TGCAGCGTAAGGGACACCTACACTGAAGCTTTCTTT. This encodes CSVRDTYTEAFF.

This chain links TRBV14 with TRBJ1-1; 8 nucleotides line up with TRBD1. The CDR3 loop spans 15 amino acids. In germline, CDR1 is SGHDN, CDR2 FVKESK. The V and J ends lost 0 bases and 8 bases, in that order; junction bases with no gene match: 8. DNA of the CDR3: TGTGCCAGCAGCCAAGATTTAAACAGGGGGACCGAAGCTTTCTTT. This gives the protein CASSQDLNRGTEAFF.

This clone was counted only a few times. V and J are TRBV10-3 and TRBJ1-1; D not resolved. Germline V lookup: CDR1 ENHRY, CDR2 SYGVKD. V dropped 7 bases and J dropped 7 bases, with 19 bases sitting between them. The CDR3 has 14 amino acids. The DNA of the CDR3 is TGTGCCATCACTTCCGACGGGAAGCGGGATGAAGCTTTCTTT. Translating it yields CAITSDGKRDEAFF.

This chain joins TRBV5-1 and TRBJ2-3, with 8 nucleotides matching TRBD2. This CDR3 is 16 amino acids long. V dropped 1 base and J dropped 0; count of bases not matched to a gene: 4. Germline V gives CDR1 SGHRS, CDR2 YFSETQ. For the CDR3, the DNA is TGCGCCAGCAGCTTGATGGCTAGCGGGAGCACAGATACGCAGTATTTT. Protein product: CASSLMASGSTDTQYF.

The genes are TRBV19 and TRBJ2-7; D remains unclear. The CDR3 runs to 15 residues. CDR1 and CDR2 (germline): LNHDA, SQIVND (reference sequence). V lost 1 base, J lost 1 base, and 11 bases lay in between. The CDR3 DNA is TGTGCCAGTAGTATAGCCCTGGGCCGATCCTACGAGCAGTACGTC. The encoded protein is CASSIALGRSYEQYV.

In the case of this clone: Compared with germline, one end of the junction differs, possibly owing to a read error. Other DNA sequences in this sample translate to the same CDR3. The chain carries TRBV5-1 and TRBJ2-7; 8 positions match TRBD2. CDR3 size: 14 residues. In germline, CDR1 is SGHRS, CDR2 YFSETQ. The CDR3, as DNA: TGTGCCAGCAGCTCGCGGACTAGCCAGGACGAGCAGTACTTC. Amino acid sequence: CASSSRTSQDEQYF. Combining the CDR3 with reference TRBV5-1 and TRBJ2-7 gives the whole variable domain KAGVTQTPRYLIKTRGQQVTLSCSPISGHRSVSWYQQTPGQGLQFLFEYFSETQRNKGNFPGRFSGRQFSNSRSEMNVSTLELGDSALYLCASSSRTSQDEQYFGPGTRLTVT.

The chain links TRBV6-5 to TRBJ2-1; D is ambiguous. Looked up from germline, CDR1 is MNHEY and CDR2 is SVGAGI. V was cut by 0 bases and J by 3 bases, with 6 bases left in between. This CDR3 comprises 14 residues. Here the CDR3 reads CASSYSRGYNEQFF. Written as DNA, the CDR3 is TGTGCCAGCAGTTACTCGCGCGGCTACAATGAGCAGTTCTTC.